The source of this TCR beta chain is a study of blood T cell repertoires in COVID-19 (dated by TCRdb to the early 2020s). In terms of the full investigation: Samples covering the acute and convalescent phases of COVID-19 were provided by collaborators in the United States, Italy and Spain. Where available, HLA class I and class II types were taken from metadata supplied by the sample provider and were not determined by assay-based typing. The repertoires were released in a freely available public database intended as a resource for research on the immune response to SARS-CoV-2. Nearly every sample came with metadata listing a de-identified subject ID, COVID-19 status, age in years and sex. Samples were obtained from the ongoing ImmuneRACE study (first 160 participants) and from approximately 1,200 subjects provided by 6 global collaborators. Subjects who had been exposed to COVID-19, were actively infected with it, or had recovered from it provided the deeply sampled blood TCRbeta repertoires that made up the dataset. The prospective study material was composed of cDNA or gDNA derived from T cells, B-cell-depleted T cells, or PBMCs.

On this clone itself: Its antigen target is currently unknown. Base qualities were left out, and no much larger clone turns up one base away.

Enrolling through a virtual design, the prospective study's participants ranged in age from about 18 to 89 years and lived across about two dozen United States geographic areas. In the prospective study, participants were assigned to cohorts based on the clinical history participants reported in a screening survey and a study questionnaire. Recovered participants in ImmuneRACE Cohort 3 were defined by two consecutive negative NP/OP PCR tests, clearance by a healthcare professional, or resolution of symptoms. In the prospective study, whole blood, serum and a nasopharyngeal or oropharyngeal swab were collected from each participant by mobile phlebotomists. Participants in the prospective study had the option to provide additional blood draws and questionnaires over an approximately 2-month period. Before DNA extraction, blood samples from the prospective study were shipped at room temperature or frozen.

Study-wide findings and limitations: Clinical and demographic metadata were provided uncurated, with the amount varying by source and participant.

The immunoSEQ Assay, a bias-controlled multiplex PCR, was used to amplify TCRbeta CDR3 regions from genomic DNA. On the authors' methods: Nucleated cell counts per sample were estimated from amplification of reference gene primers within the assay. Sequence reads were collapsed and filtered to measure the absolute abundance of every unique TCRbeta CDR3 rearrangement. For each sample, productive Simpson clonality was calculated as the square root of Simpson's diversity index across productive rearrangements. Sourced from immuneACCESS, this table was stored by TCRdb with only in-frame sequences that have V and J called. A share of the clones is absent; for the studies checked, an unresolved V gene accounts for under half, and the remainder has no known explanation. From that table come the V and J calls and clone size; the DNA was used to work out D and trimming. The sample has about 200,000 clones on record, about nine tenths of them singletons. The top ten clones comprise more than 2% of the sample.

The TCR comes from a woman in her 30s who had recovered from COVID-19. The sequenced sample consisted of PBMCs or T cells enriched from blood (not recorded which).

In nucleotide form, the sequence is TGTGCCAGCAGTCCGACTGGGAATGAAAAACTGTTTTTT. This is translated as CASSPTGNEKLFF. This chain joins TRBV6-5 to TRBJ1-4, with the D gene uncertain. Reading the germline V gene gives CDR1 MNHEY and CDR2 SVGAGI. The CDR3, from cysteine to phenylalanine, totals 13 residues. Only the CDR3 portion is preserved as DNA: 39 bases, with reading frame beginning at the first base. Trimming costs V 5 bases and J 5 bases, and their ends lie 9 bases apart.